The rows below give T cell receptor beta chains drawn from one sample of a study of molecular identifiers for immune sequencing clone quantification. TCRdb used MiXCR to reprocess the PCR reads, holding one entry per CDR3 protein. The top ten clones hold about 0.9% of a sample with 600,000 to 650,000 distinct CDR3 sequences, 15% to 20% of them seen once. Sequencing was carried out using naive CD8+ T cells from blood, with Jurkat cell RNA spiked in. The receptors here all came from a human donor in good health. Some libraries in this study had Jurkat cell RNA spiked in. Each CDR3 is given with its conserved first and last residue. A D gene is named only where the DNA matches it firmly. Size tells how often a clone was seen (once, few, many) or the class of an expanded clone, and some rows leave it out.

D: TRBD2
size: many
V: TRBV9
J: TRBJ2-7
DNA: TGTGCCAGCAGCGTAGGAGGACTAGCGGGAGACGAGCAGTACTTC
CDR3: CASSVGGLAGDEQYF

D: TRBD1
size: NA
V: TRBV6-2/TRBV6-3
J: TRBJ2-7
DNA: TGTGCCAGCAGACCGACAGGGATTCTCCACGAGCAGTACTTC
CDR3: CASRPTGILHEQYF

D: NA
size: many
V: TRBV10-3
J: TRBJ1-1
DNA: TGTGCCACCCGAACGTCGAACACTGAAGCTTTCTTT
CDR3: CATRTSNTEAFF

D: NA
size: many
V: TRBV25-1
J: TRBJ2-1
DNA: TGTGCCAGCTTACTCGGGACGGCCTACAATGAGCAGTTCTTC
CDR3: CASLLGTAYNEQFF

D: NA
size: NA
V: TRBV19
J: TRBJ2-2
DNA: TGTGCCAGTAGTACAATGAACACCGGGGAGCTGTTTTTT
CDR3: CASSTMNTGELFF

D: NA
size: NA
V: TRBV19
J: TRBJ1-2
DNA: TGTGCCAGTAAGATGGGCGCTAAAGGCCACACCTTC
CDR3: CASKMGAKGHTF

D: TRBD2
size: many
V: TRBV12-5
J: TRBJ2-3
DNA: TGTGCTAGTGGTTTGGTGGCTAGCGGGGGGGCAAATACGCAGTATTTT
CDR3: CASGLVASGGANTQYF

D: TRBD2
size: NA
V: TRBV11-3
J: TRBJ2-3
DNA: TGTGCCAGCAGCTCCAGGACTAGCGAGAATACAGATACGCAGTATTTT
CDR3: CASSSRTSENTDTQYF

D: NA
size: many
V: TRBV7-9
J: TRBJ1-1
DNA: TGTGCCAGCAGCCCTCCTTACCCAAGGGGGACTAGTGAAGCTTTCTTT
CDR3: CASSPPYPRGTSEAFF

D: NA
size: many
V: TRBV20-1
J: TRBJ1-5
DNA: TGCAGTGCTAGCGATGGTCAGCCCCAGCATTTT
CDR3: CSASDGQPQHF

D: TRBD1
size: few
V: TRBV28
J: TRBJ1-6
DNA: TGTGCCAGCAGTCCTCTCCAGGGGGTTCCTTTACCCCTCCACTTT
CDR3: CASSPLQGVPLPLHF

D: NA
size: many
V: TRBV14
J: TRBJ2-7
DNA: TGTGCCAGCAGCCAGGCCCACAGCTACGAGCAGTACTTC
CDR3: CASSQAHSYEQYF

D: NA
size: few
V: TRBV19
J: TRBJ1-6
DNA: TGTGCCAGTAGAATGGCCACAGGGTCACCCCTCCACTTT
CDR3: CASRMATGSPLHF

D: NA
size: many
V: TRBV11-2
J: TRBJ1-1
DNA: TGTGCCAGCAGCTTAGATCCCACCATGAACACTGAAGCTTTCTTT
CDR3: CASSLDPTMNTEAFF

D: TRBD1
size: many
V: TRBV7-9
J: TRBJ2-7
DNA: TGTGCCAGCAGCTCCGACAGGGCACACGAGCAGTACTTC
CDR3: CASSSDRAHEQYF

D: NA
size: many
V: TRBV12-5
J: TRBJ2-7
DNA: TGTGCTAGCGGAGGGGCGGGGAACTCCTACGAGCAGTACTTC
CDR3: CASGGAGNSYEQYF

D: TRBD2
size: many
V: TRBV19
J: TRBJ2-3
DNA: TGTGCCAGTAGCGGGGGGGAGGGGAGCAGGGATACGCAGTATTTT
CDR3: CASSGGEGSRDTQYF

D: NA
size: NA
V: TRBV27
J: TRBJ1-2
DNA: TGTGCCTGCAGTTTGGGGGGCGGGGTCGGCTACACCTTC
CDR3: CACSLGGGVGYTF

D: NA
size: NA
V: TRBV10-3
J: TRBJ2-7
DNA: TGTGCCACCACCGACACGCCGTGGCGCAGAGCCTACGAGCAGTACTTC
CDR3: CATTDTPWRRAYEQYF

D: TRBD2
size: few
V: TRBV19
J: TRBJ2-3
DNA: TGTGCCAGTAGTCCCGGGACTAGCGGGAGTAAGACAGATACGCAGTATTTT
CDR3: CASSPGTSGSKTDTQYF

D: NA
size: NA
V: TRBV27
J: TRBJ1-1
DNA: TGTGCCAGCAGTTTATCGTACGGACAAATGAACACTGAAGCTTTCTTT
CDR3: CASSLSYGQMNTEAFF

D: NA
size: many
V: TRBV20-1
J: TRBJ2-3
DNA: TGCAGTGCTAGAGGGCTAGCGCTCGCCGGAGATACGCAGTATTTT
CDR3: CSARGLALAGDTQYF

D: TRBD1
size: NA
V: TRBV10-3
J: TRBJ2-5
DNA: TGTGCCATCAGTGAGGTGGGACAGGGGGAGACCCAGTACTTC
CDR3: CAISEVGQGETQYF

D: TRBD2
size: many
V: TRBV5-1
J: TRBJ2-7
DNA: TGCGCCAGCAGGCCGCCCGCTAGCGGGAGGGTAGACGAGCAGTACTTC
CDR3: CASRPPASGRVDEQYF

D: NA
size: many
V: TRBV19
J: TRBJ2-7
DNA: TGTGCCAGTAGTACCATGACACCTTCCTACGAGCAGTACTTC
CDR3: CASSTMTPSYEQYF

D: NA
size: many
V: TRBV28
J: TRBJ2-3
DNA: TGTGCCAGCAGTAGTGGGGCGGGGGCAACAGATACGCAGTATTTT
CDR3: CASSSGAGATDTQYF

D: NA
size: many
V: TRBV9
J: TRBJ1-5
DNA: TGTGCCAGCAGCGTACGGAAGGAGCCCCAGCATTTT
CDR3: CASSVRKEPQHF

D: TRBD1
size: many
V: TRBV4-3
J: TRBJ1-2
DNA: TGCGCCAGCAGCAAGGGGGCCGTTTCGAACTATGGCTACACCTTC
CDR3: CASSKGAVSNYGYTF

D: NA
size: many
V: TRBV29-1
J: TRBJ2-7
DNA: TGCAGCGTTGAATGGGGGCTGGGGAACGAGCAGTACTTC
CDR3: CSVEWGLGNEQYF

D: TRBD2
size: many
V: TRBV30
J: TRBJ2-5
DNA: TGTGCCTGGAGTTGGGCCAGCGGGACAGAGACCCAGTACTTC
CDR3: CAWSWASGTETQYF

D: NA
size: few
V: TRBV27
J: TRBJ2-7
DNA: TGTGCCAGCAGTTCACTATTGACAGCCCACGAGCAGTACTTC
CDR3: CASSSLLTAHEQYF

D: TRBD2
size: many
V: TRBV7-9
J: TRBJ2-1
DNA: TGTGCCAGCAGCTTAGACGGACTAGCGGGAGTCGATGAGCAGTTCTTC
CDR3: CASSLDGLAGVDEQFF

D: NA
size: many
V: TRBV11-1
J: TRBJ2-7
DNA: TGTGCCAGCAGCTTAGAGAGACGGCTTTCCTACGAGCAGTACTTC
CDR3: CASSLERRLSYEQYF

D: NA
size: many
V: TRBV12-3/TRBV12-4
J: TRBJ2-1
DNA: TGTGCCAGCGGGGGAGGCTCCTACAATGAGCAGTTCTTC
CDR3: CASGGGSYNEQFF

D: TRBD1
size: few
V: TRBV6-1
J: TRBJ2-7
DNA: TGTGCCAGCAGCTGGGACAGGGCCGACGCCCCCTACGAGCAGTACTTC
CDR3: CASSWDRADAPYEQYF

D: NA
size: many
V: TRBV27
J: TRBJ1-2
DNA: TGTGCCAGCGGTTTTCAGTCCAACTATGGCTACACCTTC
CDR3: CASGFQSNYGYTF